The source of this T cell receptor (beta chain) is a study of T cells after yellow fever vaccination. Study-level information: Preparation of fractions with low cell numbers was performed using SMART-Seq v4 Ultra Low Input. Points from the study as a whole: The bulk population could contribute abundant contaminating clonotypes to FACS-sorted repertoires.

In making TCR cDNA, 5'RACE template switching added a universal primer site and UMIs to it. TCRdb passed the 5' RACE reads through MiXCR, listing each CDR3 protein once. Among 450,000 to 550,000 distinct CDR3 sequences listed, about a fifth were seen once. This clonotype was seen only a few times. The target antigen is unknown. Germline V lookup: CDR1 GTSNPN, CDR2 SVGIG (reference sequence). V was trimmed by 6 bases and J by 1 base, leaving 18 bases between them. This CDR3 is 15 amino acids long. The chain couples TRBV30 to TRBJ2-5; D is possibly TRBD1 or TRBD2 (5 bases each). This TCR was recovered from a man aged 18 to 29 who received the YFV17D yellow fever vaccine. The source was PBMCs, collected less than 25 days after the first yellow fever vaccination. Written as DNA, the CDR3 is TGTGCCTGTACCAACGTTGACGGGGCCCAAGAGACCCAGTACTTC. Protein product: CACTNVDGAQETQYF. The variable domain in full, with the rest retrieved from reference TRBV30 and TRBJ2-5, is SQTIHQWPATLVQPVGSPLSLECTVEGTSNPNLYWYRQAAGRGLQLLFYSVGIGQISSEVPQNLSASRPQDRQFILSSKKLLLSDSGFYLCACTNVDGAQETQYFGPGTRLLVL.